Following are 16 T cell receptor beta chains from one sample sequenced in a study of blood T cell repertoires in COVID-19. This table comes from immunoSEQ multiplex PCR, and its TCRdb copy is limited to in-frame clones, with some not included. The sample includes more than 250,000 clones, approximately 88% seen only once; the top ten take around 6.6%. The sample was peripheral blood. The receptors were sampled from a man aged 18 to 29 who had recovered from COVID-19.

The chain recombines TRBV2 with TRBJ2-1, with 11 nucleotides matching TRBD2. This CDR3 is built from 16 residues. Trimming took 7 bases from V and 0 from J; bases not matched to a gene: 5. Germline lookup yields CDR1 SNHLY and CDR2 FYNNEI. CDR3: CASKLAGGSSYNEQFF. The CDR3 region has the DNA TGTGCCAGCAAATTAGCGGGAGGGAGCTCCTACAATGAGCAGTTCTTC.

The rearrangement uses TRBV6-5 and TRBJ1-3; tentative D call: TRBD1 (6 bases). V was cut by 11 bases and J by 0 bases, with 8 bases left in between. Germline V lookup: CDR1 MNHEY, CDR2 SVGAGI. CDR3 length: 12 amino acids. The CDR3 protein is CAGGPSGNTIYF. The CDR3 DNA is TGTGCCGGGGGCCCCTCTGGAAACACCATATATTTT.

The V and J genes are TRBV6-5 and TRBJ2-5; 14 bases map to TRBD2. This CDR3 comprises 14 residues. The J segment lost 4 bases and the V segment lost 6 bases, leaving 1 base of the junction unmatched. CDR1 is MNHEY, CDR2 SVGAGI, per germline. The CDR3 sequence is CASSGLAGGETQYF. As DNA, the CDR3 is TGTGCCAGCAGCGGACTAGCGGGGGGAGAGACCCAGTACTTC.

The chain is built from TRBV4-1 and TRBJ2-6; TRBD1 agrees at 10 bases. Germline trimming cut 3 bases from V and 0 bases from J; bases unmatched to any gene: 5. This CDR3 has 18 residues. The V gene's germline CDR1 is MGHRA and CDR2 YSYEKL. The DNA of the CDR3 is TGCGCCAGCAGCCACCGACAGGGGGCCACCTCTGGGGCCAACGTCCTGACTTTC. Residues: CASSHRQGATSGANVLTF.

V is TRBV5-1 and J is TRBJ2-3, with 9 bases that match TRBD1. The CDR3 has 15 residues. Germline V CDR1 and CDR2: SGHRS, YFSETQ. The V segment lost 2 bases and the J segment 1 base; nucleotides outside the gene matches: 2. In DNA, the CDR3 is TGCGCCAGCAGCTTAGGGGACAGGGGCACAGATACGCAGTATTTT. This sequence encodes CASSLGDRGTDTQYF.

This rearrangement joins TRBV6-2 or TRBV6-3 to TRBJ1-1; the match to TRBD1 covers 8 bases. CDR1 MNHEY and CDR2 SVGEGT come from the germline V gene. V lost 6 bases and J lost 10; bases outside the gene matches: 25. The CDR3 totals 18 residues. This chain's CDR3 is CASSQTGGQGEVGTAAFF. CDR3 sequence (DNA): TGTGCCAGCAGCCAGACTGGCGGACAGGGTGAGGTCGGCACGGCAGCTTTCTTT.

The V gene is TRBV27, the J gene TRBJ1-1; 8 nucleotides align to TRBD1. CDR1 and CDR2 from the germline V gene are MNHEY and SMNVEV (reference sequence). Trimming at V came to 3 bases and at J to 5 bases, leaving 8 bases not matched to a gene. The CDR3 spans 15 residues. The CDR3 coding sequence is TGTGCCAGCAGTTTCATGGACAGGGTAGGTACTGAAGCTTTCTTT. The encoded protein is CASSFMDRVGTEAFF.

This chain uses TRBV11-2 with TRBJ1-1; weak D call: TRBD1 (6 bases). V was pared by 0 bases and J by 3 bases, with 8 bases between. This CDR3 is built from 14 residues. CDR1 is SGHAT and CDR2 is FQNNGV in the germline V gene. CDR3 nucleotides: TGTGCCAGCAGCTTAGACAGGGGATACACTGAAGCTTTCTTT. This codes for CASSLDRGYTEAFF.

V usage is TRBV5-5 and J usage is TRBJ1-1, with D unresolved. The CDR3 extends over 15 amino acids. The germline V and J ends were trimmed by 1 base and 2 bases, with 12 bases remaining between them. Germline CDR1 SGHKS, CDR2 YYEKEE (reference sequence). Here the CDR3 reads CASSLQAVVNTEAFF. The CDR3 coding sequence is TGTGCCAGCAGCTTGCAGGCAGTAGTTAACACTGAAGCTTTCTTT.

This sequence joins TRBV7-9 and TRBJ2-7; weak D call: TRBD2 (5 bases). Germline V gene data show CDR1 as SEHNR and CDR2 as FQNEAQ (reference sequence). Trimming removed 1 base at V and 2 bases at J, with 12 bases between. The CDR3 is 15 amino acids. The CDR3: CASSLESGNPYEQYF. The CDR3 DNA is TGTGCCAGCAGCTTAGAATCGGGGAACCCCTACGAGCAGTACTTC.

This clone was seen once. This chain joins TRBV25-1 and TRBJ1-4; 8 nucleotides match TRBD1. Germline assignment: CDR1 MGHDK and CDR2 SYGVNS. CDR3 size: 15 residues. Losses at the gene ends were 2 bases for V and 3 bases for J; bases not matched to a gene: 2. CDR3 region: CASSELDRANEKLFF. The CDR3 bases are TGTGCCAGCAGTGAACTGGACAGGGCTAATGAAAAACTGTTTTTT.

The chain combines TRBV10-2 with TRBJ2-7; 9 bases are a match to TRBD2. Trimming at V came to 5 bases and at J to 5 bases, leaving 4 bases not matched to a gene. Germline CDR1 is WSHSY and CDR2 is SAAADI. The CDR3 has 13 amino acids. CDR3 amino acids: CASSSAGGDEQYF. CDR3 in DNA: TGCGCCAGCAGTAGCGCGGGAGGGGACGAGCAGTACTTC.

The J gene is TRBJ1-6, the V gene TRBV6-2 or TRBV6-3; the match to TRBD1 covers 9 bases. Germline CDR1 reads MNHEY; CDR2 reads SVGEGT. The V gene end was trimmed by 2 bases and the J gene end by 13 bases; junction bases not matched to a gene: 12. The CDR3 covers 16 residues. The CDR3 region has the DNA TGTGCCAGCAGTTACCCGTGGGGGACAGGGTCCAACCCCCTCCACTTT. Amino acids: CASSYPWGTGSNPLHF.

The chain carries TRBV2 and TRBJ2-2; TRBD2 is a possible D gene (5 bases). The V and J ends lost 2 bases and 5 bases respectively, with 9 bases between them. Germline lookup yields CDR1 SNHLY and CDR2 FYNNEI. The CDR3 is 14 residues long. The CDR3 loop is CASSELPGTGELFF. CDR3 nucleotide sequence: TGTGCCAGCAGTGAATTACCGGGGACCGGGGAGCTGTTTTTT.

The chain couples TRBV5-8 to TRBJ2-2, with 9 bases identical to TRBD1. V was pared by 2 bases and J by 4 bases, with 6 bases of the junction left unmatched. The CDR3 is made up of 16 amino acids. Germline loops: CDR1 SGHTS, CDR2 YDEGEE. The CDR3 DNA is TGTGCCAGCAGCTTACCCGGGACAGGGCGCACCGGGGAGCTGTTTTTT. Translation gives CASSLPGTGRTGELFF.

This clone has just one count. The chain employs TRBV9 and TRBJ1-4, with D perhaps TRBD1 (6 bases). V shed 3 bases and J shed 7 bases, with 10 bases lying between them. The CDR3 is made up of 13 amino acids. The germline CDR1 and CDR2 sequences are SGDLS and YYNGEE. The CDR3 region has the DNA TGTGCCAGCAGCGAACAGGGTATTGAAAAACTGTTTTTT. Translation: CASSEQGIEKLFF.